This TCR beta chain was captured in a study of spatial heterogeneity in lung cancer. Study information: Consistently, beta-chain sequences turned up in larger numbers than alpha-chain sequences did. Raw-read counts averaged over ten per unique TCR and UMI combination.

Each TCR cDNA molecule carried a unique molecular identifier. TCRdb re-called the 5' RACE reads through MiXCR, storing one row per CDR3 protein. The table lists 30,000 to 45,000 distinct CDR3 sequences, less than 5.5% of them singletons. Trimming removed 3 bases from V and 1 base from J; junction bases left unmatched: 5. The germline V gene has CDR1 SGHRS and CDR2 YFSETQ. The CDR3 runs 16 residues. General study results and limits: Ubiquitous expanded tumor TCRs were seen in blood more at resection than at follow-up.

This clonotype was seen a few times. What it binds is not known. Time point of the sample: sample taken at primary tumor resection. Sequencing covered unsorted whole RNA taken from tumor, nontumor lung or frozen PBMC. The TCR sequence derives from a female donor with early-stage non-small cell lung cancer. The chain is built from TRBV5-1 and TRBJ2-5, with 11 bases that match TRBD2. The source material was PBMCs, sampled at surgery. Here the CDR3 reads CASSYGTSGFQETQYF. The CDR3 DNA reads as TGCGCCAGCAGCTACGGGACTAGCGGATTCCAAGAGACCCAGTACTTC.